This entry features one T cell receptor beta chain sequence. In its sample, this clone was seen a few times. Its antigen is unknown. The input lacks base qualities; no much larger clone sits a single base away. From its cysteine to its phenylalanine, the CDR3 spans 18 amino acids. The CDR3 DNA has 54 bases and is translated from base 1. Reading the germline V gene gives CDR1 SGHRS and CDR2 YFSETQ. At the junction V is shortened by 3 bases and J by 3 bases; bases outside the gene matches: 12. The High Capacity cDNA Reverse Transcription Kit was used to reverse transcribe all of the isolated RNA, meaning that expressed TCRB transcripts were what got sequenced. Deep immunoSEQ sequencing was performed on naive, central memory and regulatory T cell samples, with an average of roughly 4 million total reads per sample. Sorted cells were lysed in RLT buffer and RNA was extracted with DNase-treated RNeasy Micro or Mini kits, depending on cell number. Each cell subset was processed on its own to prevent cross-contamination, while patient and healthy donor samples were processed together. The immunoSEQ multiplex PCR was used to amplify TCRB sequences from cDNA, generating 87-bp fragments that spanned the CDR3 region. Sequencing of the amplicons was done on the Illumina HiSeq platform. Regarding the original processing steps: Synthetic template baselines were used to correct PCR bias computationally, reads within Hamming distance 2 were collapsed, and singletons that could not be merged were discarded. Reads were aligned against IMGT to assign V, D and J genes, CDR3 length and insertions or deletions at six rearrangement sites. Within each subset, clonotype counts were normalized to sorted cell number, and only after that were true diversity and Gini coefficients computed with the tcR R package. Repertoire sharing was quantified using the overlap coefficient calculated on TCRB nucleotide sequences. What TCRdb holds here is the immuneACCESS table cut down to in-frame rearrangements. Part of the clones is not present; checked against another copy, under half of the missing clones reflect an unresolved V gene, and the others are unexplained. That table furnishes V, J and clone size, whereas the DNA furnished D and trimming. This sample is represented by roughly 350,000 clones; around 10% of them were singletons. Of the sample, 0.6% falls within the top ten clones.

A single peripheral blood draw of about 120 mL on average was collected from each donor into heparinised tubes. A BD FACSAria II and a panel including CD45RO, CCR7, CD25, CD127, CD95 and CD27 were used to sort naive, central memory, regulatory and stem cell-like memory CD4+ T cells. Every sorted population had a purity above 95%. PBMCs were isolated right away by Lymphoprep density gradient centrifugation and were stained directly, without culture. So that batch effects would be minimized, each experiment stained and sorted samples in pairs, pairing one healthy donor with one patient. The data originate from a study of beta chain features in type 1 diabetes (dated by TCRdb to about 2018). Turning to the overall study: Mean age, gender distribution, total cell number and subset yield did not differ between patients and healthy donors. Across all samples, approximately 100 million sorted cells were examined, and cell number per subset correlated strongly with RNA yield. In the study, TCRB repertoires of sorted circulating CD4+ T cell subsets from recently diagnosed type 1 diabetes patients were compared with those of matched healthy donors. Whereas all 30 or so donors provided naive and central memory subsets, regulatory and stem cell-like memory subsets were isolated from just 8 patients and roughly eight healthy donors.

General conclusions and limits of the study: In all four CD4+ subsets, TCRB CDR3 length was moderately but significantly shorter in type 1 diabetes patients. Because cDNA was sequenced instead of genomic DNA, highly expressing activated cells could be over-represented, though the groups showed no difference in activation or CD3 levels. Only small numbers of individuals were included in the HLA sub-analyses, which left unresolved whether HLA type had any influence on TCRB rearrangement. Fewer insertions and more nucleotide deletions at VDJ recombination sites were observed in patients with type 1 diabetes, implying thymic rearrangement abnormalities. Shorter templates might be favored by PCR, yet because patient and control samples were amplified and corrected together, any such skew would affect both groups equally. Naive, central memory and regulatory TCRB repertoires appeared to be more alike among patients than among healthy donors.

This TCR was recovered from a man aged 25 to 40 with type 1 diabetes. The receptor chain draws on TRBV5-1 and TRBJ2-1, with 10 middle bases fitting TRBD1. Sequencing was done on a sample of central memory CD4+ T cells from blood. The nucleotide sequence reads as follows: TGCGCCAGCAGCTCGAAAATAGAGACAGGGGGCCTCTACAATGAGCAGTTCTTC. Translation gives CASSSKIETGGLYNEQFF. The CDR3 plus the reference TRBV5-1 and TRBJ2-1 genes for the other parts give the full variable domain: KAGVTQTPRYLIKTRGQQVTLSCSPISGHRSVSWYQQTPGQGLQFLFEYFSETQRNKGNFPGRFSGRQFSNSRSEMNVSTLELGDSALYLCASSSKIETGGLYNEQFFGPGTRLTVL.